Within the sample, the clone carrying this TCR beta chain is medium-sized (0.01 to 0.1%). The data were produced by immunoSEQ multiplex PCR, yet TCRdb's version contains in-frame clones alone and is incomplete. The sample has about 28,000 clones; less than 85% are singletons. The sample comes from a study of OX40 agonist ivuxolimab in advanced cancers. J lost 11 bases, V lost 6 bases, and 10 bases had no gene match. Germline V gene sequence: CDR1 MNHEY, CDR2 SMNVEV (reference sequence). There are 14 residues in the CDR3. The gene calls are TRBV27 and TRBJ1-5, with TRBD1 identical over 10 bases. This specimen was CD4+ or CD8+ T cells sorted from blood, taken in a trial of the OX40 agonist ivuxolimab. This TCR was recovered from an adult with an advanced solid tumor such as melanoma, head and neck, liver or kidney cancer. As DNA, the CDR3 is TGTGCCAGCAGCTCCGGGACAGGGGCAACGGCCCAGCATTTT. This codes for CASSSGTGATAQHF.